These 16 T cell receptor beta chains came from one sample sequenced in a study of identical twins. TCRdb re-derived calls from the 5' RACE reads in MiXCR, one entry per CDR3 protein. Among 250,000 to 300,000 distinct CDR3 sequences listed, approximately 8.3% were seen once. The same sample was also used in a study of yellow fever vaccine responses in identical twins.

Sequencing used CD8+ T cells sorted from blood. Receptors originate from a woman aged 18-35 years in good health.

For the CDR3, the DNA is TGTGCCAGCAGCTTAATTAGCGGGGGGCCCCCCAACAATGAGCAGTTCTTC. Translating it yields CASSLISGGPPNNEQFF. The chain recombines TRBV7-3 with TRBJ2-1; 10 bases are a match to TRBD2. The CDR3 has 17 residues. V lost 1 base and J lost 5; bases outside the gene matches: 8. CDR1 is SGHTA and CDR2 is FQGTGA in the germline V gene.

A few counts support this clonotype. The chain links TRBV9 to TRBJ2-2, with D perhaps TRBD2 (6 bases). Per germline, CDR1 SGDLS and CDR2 YYNGEE. V lost 0 bases, J lost 0 bases, and 6 bases lay in between. CDR3 length equals 15 residues. This CDR3 is CASSVAGANTGELFF. For the CDR3, the DNA is TGTGCCAGCAGCGTAGCGGGGGCGAACACCGGGGAGCTGTTTTTT.

This clonotype was counted between two and nine times. The rearrangement links TRBV5-8 to TRBJ2-1; D is uncertain. The CDR3 extends over 11 amino acids. Germline V lookup: CDR1 SGHTS, CDR2 YDEGEE. Between the trimmed V and J ends, which lost 3 bases and 4 bases, there was a span of 2 bases. CDR3 bases: TGTGCCAGCAGCTGGTACAATGAGCAGTTCTTC. Protein: CASSWYNEQFF.

The J gene is TRBJ2-1, the V gene TRBV7-8; 7 nucleotides agree with TRBD1. V was pared by 5 bases and J by 7 bases, with 8 bases of the junction left unmatched. The CDR3 is made up of 14 amino acids. CDR1 is SGHVS, CDR2 FQNEAQ, per germline. The chain's CDR3 is CASSEETGKNEQFF. CDR3 nucleotides: TGTGCCAGCAGCGAAGAGACAGGGAAGAATGAGCAGTTCTTC. The full variable domain, in which reference TRBV7-8 and TRBJ2-1 provide the parts outside the CDR3, is GAGVSQSPRYKVAKRGQDVALRCDPISGHVSLFWYQQALGQGPEFLTYFQNEAQLDKSGLPSDRFFAERPEGSVSTLKIQRTQQEDSAVYLCASSEETGKNEQFFGPGTRLTVL.

This clonotype occurred a few times. The chain joins TRBV20-1 to TRBJ1-2; no clear D. The CDR3 consists of 14 residues. Trimming shortened V by 3 bases and J by 0 bases, and 11 bases separated the two germline ends. Per germline, CDR1 DFQATT and CDR2 SNEGSKA (reference sequence). The CDR3 nucleotides read TGCAGTGCTAGCGTTCCGTCGACTAACTATGGCTACACCTTC. Amino acid sequence: CSASVPSTNYGYTF.

This clonotype was seen many times. The chain carries TRBV11-2 and TRBJ2-1, with 10 nucleotides matching TRBD2. The germline V gene has CDR1 SGHAT and CDR2 FQNNGV. With 2 bases clipped from V and 10 bases from J, the junction kept 5 bases outside the gene matches. This CDR3 spans 14 amino acids. In DNA form, the CDR3 reads TGTGCCAGCAGCTTAACGCTAGCGGGAGAAGAGCAGTTCTTC. Protein sequence: CASSLTLAGEEQFF. Combining the CDR3 with reference TRBV11-2 and TRBJ2-1 gives the whole variable domain EAGVAQSPRYKIIEKRQSVAFWCNPISGHATLYWYQQILGQGPKLLIQFQNNGVVDDSQLPKDRFSAERLKGVDSTLKIQPAKLEDSAVYLCASSLTLAGEEQFFGPGTRLTVL.

This clonotype appeared many times. The gene calls are TRBV4-3 and TRBJ1-3; D gene ambiguous. Germline loops: CDR1 LGHNA, CDR2 YSLEER. V lost 0 bases to trimming and J lost 0 bases, with 9 bases between them. This CDR3 has 16 residues. For the CDR3, the DNA is TGCGCCAGCAGCCAAGATTGGGCAGACTCTGGAAACACCATATATTTT. Translated, it gives CASSQDWADSGNTIYF.

This sequence joins TRBV6-1 and TRBJ1-2; D might be TRBD1 (5 bases). The CDR3 contains 13 residues. The germline V gene has CDR1 MNHNS and CDR2 SASEGT. V was trimmed by 1 base and J by 4 bases, leaving 7 bases between them. CDR3 protein: CASSEDRLYGYTF. The CDR3 DNA sequence: TGTGCCAGCAGTGAAGACAGGCTCTATGGCTACACCTTC.

This clonotype was seen many times. This chain joins TRBV12-3 or TRBV12-4 and TRBJ2-1; 10 positions agree with TRBD2. V lost 3 bases to trimming and J lost 10 bases; unmatched junction nucleotides: 0. The CDR3 covers 12 residues. The CDR3, as DNA: TGTGCCAGCAGTTTGGGACTAGCGGAGCAGTTCTTC. Its translation is CASSLGLAEQFF.

The table lists this clonotype with a few counts. This chain joins TRBV13 and TRBJ2-2; 7 nucleotides match TRBD1. The V segment lost 5 bases and the J segment 8 bases; nucleotides outside the gene matches: 11. Germline-derived CDR1 and CDR2 are PRHDT and FYEKMQ (reference sequence). This CDR3 comprises 15 residues. The CDR3: CASSLGQPSNGELFF. CDR3 DNA sequence: TGTGCCAGCAGCCTGGGACAGCCAAGCAATGGGGAGCTGTTTTTT. Full variable domain (remainder filled in from reference TRBV13 and TRBJ2-2): AAGVIQSPRHLIKEKRETATLKCYPIPRHDTVYWYQQGPGQDPQFLISFYEKMQSDKGSIPDRFSAQQFSDYHSELNMSSLELGDSALYFCASSLGQPSNGELFFGEGSRLTVL.

The sample holds many counts of this clonotype. This rearrangement joins TRBV29-1 to TRBJ2-2; D gene unclear. Trimming took off 4 bases at V and 1 base at J, with 4 bases between the two ends. This CDR3 is 12 amino acids long. CDR1 is SQVTM, CDR2 ANQGSEA, per germline. The CDR3 region has the DNA TGCAGCGTTGTGAAGAACACCGGGGAGCTGTTTTTT. Amino acid sequence: CSVVKNTGELFF.

The table lists this clonotype with many counts. The chain links TRBV3-1 to TRBJ2-1, with TRBD2 as a possible D gene (6 bases). Trimming removed 0 bases from V and 8 bases from J, with 20 bases in between. In germline, CDR1 is LGHDT, CDR2 YNNKEL (reference sequence). This CDR3 spans 17 amino acids. In nucleotides, the CDR3 is TGTGCCAGCAGCCAAGATGGTGCGGGGTGGGTCCCGGATGAGCAGTTCTTC. It specifies CASSQDGAGWVPDEQFF.

The V call is TRBV7-3, the J call TRBJ2-1; D is ambiguous. Per germline, CDR1 SGHTA and CDR2 FQGTGA. Trimming took 4 bases from V and 0 from J, leaving 10 bases between them. The CDR3 covers 15 residues. CDR3 loop: CASSSQPSSYNEQFF. CDR3 sequence (DNA): TGTGCCAGCAGCTCACAGCCTAGCTCCTACAATGAGCAGTTCTTC.

The J gene is TRBJ2-7, the V gene TRBV4-1, with D possibly TRBD2 on 5 matching bases. The CDR3 sequence is 15 residues long. In germline, CDR1 is MGHRA, CDR2 YSYEKL. The V end lost 1 base, the J end lost 1 base, and 11 bases lay between the germline ends. CDR3 in DNA: TGCGCCAGCAGCCAAGGGTGGCTAGCTTCCTACGAGCAGTACTTC. Residues: CASSQGWLASYEQYF.

This clonotype has a handful of counts. This chain joins TRBV13 and TRBJ2-3; D might be TRBD2 (7 bases). V shed 4 bases and J shed 2 bases, with 16 bases lying between them. The germline CDR1 and CDR2 sequences are PRHDT and FYEKMQ (reference sequence). This CDR3 spans 16 amino acids. This CDR3 reads CASSWRGGLPTDTQYF. The CDR3 region has the DNA TGTGCCAGCAGCTGGCGCGGGGGCCTTCCCACAGATACGCAGTATTTT.

This clonotype has a count of ten or more. The chain combines TRBV7-8 with TRBJ1-5; D is unresolved. Germline-derived CDR1 and CDR2 are SGHVS and FQNEAQ. The V gene lost 6 bases and the J gene lost 5 bases, with 11 bases spanning the gap. The CDR3 is 13 amino acids. The CDR3: CASSLGAYQPQHF. CDR3 bases: TGTGCCAGCAGTCTAGGAGCTTATCAGCCCCAGCATTTT.